Presented here are 3 T cell receptor beta chains from one specimen sequenced in a study of blood T cell repertoires in COVID-19 (TCRdb year 2020). To prepare the library, the immunoSEQ multiplex PCR assay was applied. TCRdb provides this immuneACCESS table in a form limited to in-frame rearrangements. Some clones are lacking; in checked studies, under half of them reflect an unresolved V gene, and why the rest are absent is not known. The table for this sample lists roughly 330,000 clones; roughly 86% of them were counted only once. 5.3% of the sample is held by the ten biggest clonotypes. Sample: PBMCs or T cells enriched from blood (not recorded which). The receptors were sampled from a woman in her twenties or thirties who had recovered from COVID-19.

Of note for this clone: The same CDR3 can be traced to other DNA sequences in this sample. The V and J genes are TRBV9 and TRBJ2-2; 8 nucleotides match TRBD2. After removal of 0 bases from V and 2 bases from J, the junction contained 3 bases not matched to a gene. The CDR3 spans 16 residues. Germline V gene lookup returns CDR1 SGDLS and CDR2 YYNGEE. The CDR3 reads CASSVASGGNTGELFF. DNA for the CDR3: TGTGCCAGCAGCGTAGCCAGCGGGGGTAACACCGGGGAGCTGTTTTTT.

The CDR3 loop reads CASSPQRETQYF. The CDR3 DNA reads TGCGCCAGCAGTCCTCAGCGAGAGACCCAGTACTTC. V gene TRBV10-2 combines with J gene TRBJ2-5; no reliable D call. The CDR3 has 12 residues. V lost 5 bases to trimming and J lost 4 bases, with 8 bases between them. The germline gives CDR1 WSHSY, CDR2 SAAADI.

The chain joins TRBV12-3 or TRBV12-4 to TRBJ2-1, with TRBD1 as a possible D gene (5 bases). Trimming stripped 6 bases from V and 8 bases from J, with 14 bases between. This CDR3 is built from 13 residues. This CDR3 reads CASSGAGSDEQFF. The CDR3, as DNA: TGTGCCAGCAGCGGTGCAGGGTCTGATGAGCAGTTCTTC.